Listed below are T cell receptor beta chains from one sample, sequenced in a study of cytomegalovirus exposure and HLA in healthy donors. Sequencing was performed with immunoSEQ multiplex PCR; in TCRdb, only in-frame clones are kept and a portion is missing. Among 140,000 to 150,000 clones listed, around 78% were seen once. The sequenced sample was PBMCs. The receptors were gathered from a man in his forties in good health and CMV-seropositive. Each CDR3 is given with its conserved first and last residue. The D gene is left open where the match is weak. The size of a clone is reported for some rows only, either as once, few or many, or as a class for expanded clones.

v_call,d_call,clone_size,j_call,cdr3_nt,cdr3_aa
TRBV7-2,TRBD2,-,TRBJ2-3,TGTGCCAGCAGCTTCCCGACTAGCGGGAGGACAGATACGCAGTATTTT,CASSFPTSGRTDTQYF
TRBV9,-,-,TRBJ2-7,TGTGCCAGCAGCGTAGGGAAGCGGACCTCCTACGAGCAGTACTTC,CASSVGKRTSYEQYF
TRBV5-1,-,-,TRBJ2-1,TGCGCCAGCAGCTTGGGTTCTAATGAGCAGTTCTTC,CASSLGSNEQFF
TRBV4-1,TRBD2,-,TRBJ2-1,TGCGCCAGCAGCCCGCGGACTAGCGGGGGGAGCTCCTACAATGAGCAGTTCTTC,CASSPRTSGGSSYNEQFF
TRBV10-3,-,-,TRBJ1-2,TGTGCCATCAGTGAGAACCGGGAGTTGGGCTACACCTTC,CAISENRELGYTF
TRBV5-6,-,-,TRBJ1-1,TGTGCCAGCAGCCGGCCAGTCTTCGGGGAGAACACTGAAGCTTTCTTT,CASSRPVFGENTEAFF
TRBV29-1,TRBD1,-,TRBJ2-5,TGCAGCGGGACAGGGAGTGAGACCCAGTACTTC,CSGTGSETQYF
TRBV29-1,TRBD1,-,TRBJ2-3,TGCAGCGCCTCTGGACAGGGGGCATGGGATACGCAGTATTTT,CSASGQGAWDTQYF
TRBV20-1,-,-,TRBJ1-1,TGCAGTGCTAGGCTAATCGAAGCTTTCTTT,CSARLIEAFF
TRBV7-3,-,-,TRBJ1-1,TGTGCCAGCAGCTCGGACAGGAACACTGAAGCTTTCTTT,CASSSDRNTEAFF
TRBV6-5,-,once,TRBJ2-1,TGTGCCAGCAGTTACAGTTCAGGGGTGGCCCCGAATGAGCAGTTCTTC,CASSYSSGVAPNEQFF
TRBV27,TRBD1,once,TRBJ1-2,TGTGCCAGCAGTTTCCAGGACAGGGGGAGGAGTGGCTACACCTTC,CASSFQDRGRSGYTF
TRBV28,TRBD2,-,TRBJ2-1,TGTGCCAGCAGTTCTCCGGGAGGTACCTACAATGAGCAGTTCTTC,CASSSPGGTYNEQFF
TRBV30,-,-,TRBJ1-6,TGTGCCTGGAGTGTACAGCCAGGTTATAATTCACCCCTCCACTTT,CAWSVQPGYNSPLHF
TRBV19,-,-,TRBJ1-5,TGTGCCAGTAGTACGGACAGCCTCAATCAGCCCCAGCATTTT,CASSTDSLNQPQHF
TRBV10-3,-,-,TRBJ2-7,TGTGCCATCAGTGGCCGGGACAAGGACGAGCAGTACTTC,CAISGRDKDEQYF
TRBV14,TRBD2,once,TRBJ2-3,TGTGCCAGCAGCCAGCAACTAGCGGGCGGGGATACGCAGTATTTT,CASSQQLAGGDTQYF
TRBV5-5,-,-,TRBJ1-2,TGTGCCAGCAGCTTGGCCCCGGGACTCCGGCCTGGCTATGGCTACACCTTC,CASSLAPGLRPGYGYTF
TRBV6-5,TRBD2,few,TRBJ2-7,TGTGCCAGCAGTTACTCGATTACTAGCGGAAGCTACGAGCAGTACTTC,CASSYSITSGSYEQYF
TRBV5-6,-,few,TRBJ2-7,TGTGCCAGCAGCTTGGCTTATATGTCCTACGAGCAGTACTTC,CASSLAYMSYEQYF
TRBV6-1,TRBD1,-,TRBJ1-2,TGTGCCAGCAGTGACGACCGGGACAGGGGTTTTCTTCCGGATGGCTACACCTTC,CASSDDRDRGFLPDGYTF
TRBV28,-,-,TRBJ2-5,TGTGCCAGCAGTTTGAGTGGAGGGAAGAAGGAGACCCAGTACTTC,CASSLSGGKKETQYF
TRBV28,TRBD1,-,TRBJ2-7,TGTGCCAGCAATAACTCGGACAGGCGCTACGAGCAGTACTTC,CASNNSDRRYEQYF
TRBV6-5,TRBD1,-,TRBJ1-1,TGTGCCAGCAATTACAGGGGGCCGAACACTGAAGCTTTCTTT,CASNYRGPNTEAFF
TRBV7-9,-,-,TRBJ1-1,TGTGCCAGCAGCTTAGATACGGGCGGGGCTGAAGCTTTCTTT,CASSLDTGGAEAFF
TRBV7-9,TRBD1,-,TRBJ2-2,TGTGCCAGCGGGGGACAGGTCGGCACCGGGGAGCTGTTTTTT,CASGGQVGTGELFF
TRBV28,-,-,TRBJ1-2,TGTGCCAGCAGTTTCCCAGGGGTTAGCTATGGCTACACCTTC,CASSFPGVSYGYTF
TRBV30,TRBD2,once,TRBJ2-7,TGTGCCTGGAGTGTTTTAGGCGGGAGCCCCTACGAGCAGTACTTC,CAWSVLGGSPYEQYF
TRBV13,-,-,TRBJ1-2,TGTGCCAGCAGCTTCCAGGGTTTCGGCTACACCTTC,CASSFQGFGYTF
TRBV7-2,TRBD2,-,TRBJ2-7,TGTGCCAGCAGAACCGGGACTAGAACATACGAGCAGTACTTC,CASRTGTRTYEQYF
TRBV7-9,-,once,TRBJ2-5,TGTGCCAGCAGCTTAGCCCTGGGGGGACCCCAAGAGACCCAGTACTTC,CASSLALGGPQETQYF
TRBV5-5,-,-,TRBJ1-2,TGTGCCAGCAGCTTGGGGTCCGACAAGAACAGTAACTATGGCTACACCTTC,CASSLGSDKNSNYGYTF
TRBV5-1,TRBD1,-,TRBJ2-1,TGCGCCAGCAGCTCAGGACAGGGGGAGGTGTACAATGAGCAGTTCTTC,CASSSGQGEVYNEQFF
TRBV7-8,TRBD1,-,TRBJ2-2,TGTGCCAGCAGCTTAACTCCGCCTCAGACAGGGGTAGCCGGGGAGCTGTTTTTT,CASSLTPPQTGVAGELFF
TRBV18,-,-,TRBJ1-2,TGTGCCAGCTCACCAAGCCAGGGCGCCTATGGCTACACCTTC,CASSPSQGAYGYTF
TRBV10-3,-,-,TRBJ1-2,TGTGCCATCAGTGAGTCAGGTGGCGGGACTAACTATGGCTACACCTTC,CAISESGGGTNYGYTF
TRBV19,TRBD1,-,TRBJ2-7,TGTGCCAGTAGTATCGGGCAGGGGGCCTACGAGCAGTACTTC,CASSIGQGAYEQYF
TRBV5-6,-,few,TRBJ1-2,TGTGCCAGCAGCTTGGACTCACAGATAATAAACTATGGCTACACCTTC,CASSLDSQIINYGYTF
TRBV7-2,-,-,TRBJ2-5,TGTGCCAGCAGCTTAGTGACAGTCCAAGAGACCCAGTACTTC,CASSLVTVQETQYF
TRBV28,-,-,TRBJ2-3,TGTGCCAGTGGGGCTTCCACAGATACGCAGTATTTT,CASGASTDTQYF
TRBV18,TRBD1,-,TRBJ2-1,TGTGCCAGCTCACGGGGACAGTACAATGAGCAGTTCTTC,CASSRGQYNEQFF
TRBV29-1,-,few,TRBJ2-7,TGCAGCGTTGGAGGTAATATCGACGAGCAGTACTTC,CSVGGNIDEQYF
TRBV7-3,-,-,TRBJ2-1,TGTGCCAGCAGCCCAACAGGGAGCAATGAGCAGTTCTTC,CASSPTGSNEQFF
TRBV6-1,TRBD1,-,TRBJ2-3,TGTGCCAGCAGGAAACAGGGGGTAACAGATACGCAGTATTTT,CASRKQGVTDTQYF
TRBV28,TRBD1,-,TRBJ1-2,TGTGCCAGCAGTTTGGGGCAGGGGGCAAAGTATGGCTACACCTTC,CASSLGQGAKYGYTF
TRBV9,TRBD2,-,TRBJ2-1,TGTGCCAGCAGCCAAACTAGCGGGGCGAGGTTCAATGAGCAGTTCTTC,CASSQTSGARFNEQFF
TRBV18,-,-,TRBJ2-5,TGTGCCAGCTCACCACAAGGCGGAGAGACCCAGTACTTC,CASSPQGGETQYF
TRBV10-3,-,-,TRBJ2-1,TGTGCCACAAACTCGGAGGCGAGTGAGCAGTTCTTC,CATNSEASEQFF
TRBV27,TRBD2,-,TRBJ2-5,TGTGCCAGCAGTTTAGTTCCTAGCGGGAGCGTTGAGACCCAGTACTTC,CASSLVPSGSVETQYF
TRBV7-8,-,-,TRBJ2-7,TGTGCCAGCAGCCGCGGCCCGCTAGCGTGGGAGCAGTACTTC,CASSRGPLAWEQYF
TRBV6-6,TRBD1,-,TRBJ1-1,TGTGCCAGCAGGCTAAACAGGGGGGAGAGCACTGAAGCTTTCTTT,CASRLNRGESTEAFF
TRBV7-8,-,-,TRBJ1-6,TGTGCCAGCAGCCCGAACGGCCCCAGGAATAATTCACCCCTCCACTTT,CASSPNGPRNNSPLHF
TRBV10-1,-,-,TRBJ1-1,TGCGCCAGCAGGGCTCAGGGGAACACTGAAGCTTTCTTT,CASRAQGNTEAFF
TRBV5-1,-,-,TRBJ2-1,TGCGCCAGCAGCTTGGGGCTTGTGGATGAGCAGTTCTTC,CASSLGLVDEQFF
TRBV28,TRBD2,once,TRBJ2-1,TGTGCCAGCAGTTCTAGGCTAGCGGGAAAAGCTGAGCAGTTCTTC,CASSSRLAGKAEQFF